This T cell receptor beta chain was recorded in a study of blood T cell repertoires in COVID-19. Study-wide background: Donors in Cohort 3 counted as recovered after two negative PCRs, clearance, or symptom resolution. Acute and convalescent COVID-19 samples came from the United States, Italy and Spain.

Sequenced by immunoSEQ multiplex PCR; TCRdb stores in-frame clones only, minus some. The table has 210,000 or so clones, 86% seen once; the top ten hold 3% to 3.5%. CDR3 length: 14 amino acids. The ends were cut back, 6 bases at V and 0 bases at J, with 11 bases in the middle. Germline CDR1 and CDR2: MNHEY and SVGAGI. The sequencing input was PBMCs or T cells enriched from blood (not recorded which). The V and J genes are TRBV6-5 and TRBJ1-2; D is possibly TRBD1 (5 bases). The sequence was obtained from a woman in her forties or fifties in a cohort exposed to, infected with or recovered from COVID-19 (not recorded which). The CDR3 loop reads CASSPGTTNYGYTF. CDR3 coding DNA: TGTGCCAGCAGCCCCGGGACTACTAACTATGGCTACACCTTC.